These 5 T cell receptor beta chains came from one sample sequenced in a study of T cells after yellow fever vaccination. TCRdb ran MiXCR on the 5' RACE reads and lists one entry per CDR3 protein. Among about 400,000 distinct CDR3 sequences, 6.2% were seen once, and the ten largest hold roughly 15%. This sample comprised PBMCs, obtained 5 days after the yellow fever booster vaccination. These receptors were collected from a man aged 25-45 years who received the YFV17D yellow fever vaccine.

This clonotype occurred many times. V usage is TRBV7-9 and J usage is TRBJ1-1; 9 nucleotides align to TRBD1. V lost 5 bases and J lost 5; bases outside the gene matches: 12. Germline lookup yields CDR1 SEHNR and CDR2 FQNEAQ (reference sequence). The CDR3 has 16 amino acids. The CDR3 is CASSQKGTGGTTEAFF. CDR3 bases: TGTGCCAGCAGCCAAAAGGGCACAGGGGGCACGACTGAAGCTTTCTTT.

This chain joins TRBV4-3 and TRBJ1-1, with D tentatively TRBD1 (5 bases). V lost 2 bases and J lost 5, with 15 bases in between. Germline V gives CDR1 LGHNA, CDR2 YSLEER. The CDR3 extends over 15 amino acids. The CDR3, as DNA: TGCGCCAGCAGCCAAAAGACACAGGTCGCTACTGAAGCTTTCTTT. Protein product: CASSQKTQVATEAFF.

The chain employs TRBV5-4 and TRBJ2-7; D gene unclear. This CDR3 comprises 15 residues. Per germline, CDR1 SGHNT and CDR2 YYREEE (reference sequence). V was pared by 5 bases and J by 0 bases, with 15 bases between. CDR3 sequence (DNA): TGTGCCAGCAGTCCATCCCCTGTGAGCTCCTACGAGCAGTACTTC. Amino acid sequence: CASSPSPVSSYEQYF.

Only a few counts were recorded for this clonotype. This rearrangement joins TRBV11-2 to TRBJ2-7; TRBD2 matches at 13 bases. V lost 1 base, J lost 3 bases, and 12 bases stayed unmatched. CDR1 is SGHAT, CDR2 FQNNGV, per germline. The CDR3 has 19 residues. In nucleotides, the CDR3 is TGTGCCAGCAGCTTAGGTGGGACGGGACTAGCGGGAAATAACTACGAGCAGTACTTC. It specifies CASSLGGTGLAGNNYEQYF.

The rearrangement joins TRBV20-1 to TRBJ2-2; D could derive from TRBD1 or TRBD2 (5 bases each). Germline CDR1 is DFQATT and CDR2 is SNEGSKA (reference sequence). The CDR3 loop spans 17 amino acids. The V and J ends lost 1 base and 5 bases respectively, with 20 bases between them. This CDR3 reads CSARVPPGPKGTGELFF. The CDR3 DNA sequence: TGCAGTGCTAGAGTTCCTCCGGGACCCAAGGGGACCGGGGAGCTGTTTTTT.